The 17 T cell receptor beta chains below come from one sample, sequenced in a study of T-cell memory formation after mild COVID-19. From the 5' RACE reads, TCRdb called clonotypes with MiXCR, one entry per CDR3 protein. The sample lists a few hundred thousand distinct CDR3 sequences, 15% to 20% occurring once. The sample comprised PBMCs or a T cell subset sorted from them (not recorded which). These receptors all stem from a man aged 18 to 29 who had mild COVID-19 (a few samples of this study predate the infection). Cell type and time point are not known.

This clonotype has a handful of counts. The rearrangement uses TRBV29-1 and TRBJ2-7, with TRBD2 as a possible D gene (6 bases). V shed 4 bases and J shed 1 base, with 14 bases lying between them. Germline V CDR1 and CDR2: SQVTM, ANQGSEA. This CDR3 region has 14 residues. The CDR3 nucleotides read TGCAGCGTTGCTGGAGGGAAGGGGTCCTACGAGCAGTACTTC. Translation gives CSVAGGKGSYEQYF.

V gene TRBV6-6 combines with J gene TRBJ1-1, with TRBD1 as a possible D gene (5 bases). There are 14 residues in the CDR3. V was pared by 6 bases and J by 5 bases, with 16 bases between. Looked up from germline, CDR1 is MNHNY and CDR2 is SVGAGI (reference sequence). CDR3 bases: TGTGCCAGCAGAAACGACAGAATCAGTACTGAAGCTTTCTTT. Residues: CASRNDRISTEAFF.

This chain connects TRBV20-1 to TRBJ1-4; D is uncertain. The germline CDR1 and CDR2 sequences are DFQATT and SNEGSKA (reference sequence). CDR3 length equals 11 residues. V lost 3 bases, J lost 6 bases, and 5 bases lay in between. The CDR3 nucleotides read TGCAGTGCTAGTCGGGATGAAAAACTGTTTTTT. This sequence encodes CSASRDEKLFF.

The V call is TRBV7-2, the J call TRBJ1-3, with D perhaps TRBD1 (5 bases). CDR1 and CDR2 (germline): SGHTA, FQGNSA. The CDR3 totals 14 residues. The ends were cut back, 5 bases at V and 4 bases at J, with 12 bases in the middle. The CDR3 region is CASSPGTSGNTIYF. In DNA form, the CDR3 reads TGTGCCAGCAGCCCCGGGACTTCGGGAAACACCATATATTTT.

This rearrangement joins TRBV15 to TRBJ1-4; maybe TRBD1 (5 bases). The germline gives CDR1 LNHNV, CDR2 YYDKDF (reference sequence). This CDR3 has 16 amino acids. With 1 base removed from V and 8 bases from J, the gap between germline ends came to 17 bases. CDR3 DNA sequence: TGTGCCACCAGCAGAGGTCGGGGGAGGCTTGACGAAAAACTGTTTTTT. This translates into CATSRGRGRLDEKLFF.

The sample holds many counts of this clonotype. The chain couples TRBV5-1 to TRBJ2-7; D gene unclear. Trimming pared 1 base from V and 2 bases from J, leaving 16 bases between. Germline loops: CDR1 SGHRS, CDR2 YFSETQ. This CDR3 comprises 16 residues. The CDR3 sequence is CASSLSSFGEAYEQYV. In DNA form, the CDR3 reads TGCGCCAGCAGCTTGTCGTCATTCGGCGAAGCCTACGAGCAGTACGTC.

This clonotype has just a few counts. This chain uses TRBV11-3 with TRBJ2-1, with D maybe TRBD1 (7 bases). Germline lookup yields CDR1 SGHNT and CDR2 YENEEA. V lost 0 bases, J lost 6 bases, and 15 bases lay in between. The CDR3 length is 16 residues. This CDR3 reads CASSLEAGGISNEQFF. The DNA for the CDR3 is TGTGCCAGCAGCTTAGAGGCAGGGGGGATCTCCAATGAGCAGTTCTTC.

The chain joins TRBV5-1 to TRBJ1-1, with D maybe TRBD1 (6 bases). Per germline, CDR1 SGHRS and CDR2 YFSETQ. There are 14 residues in the CDR3. V was pared by 2 bases and J by 6 bases, with 14 bases between. This CDR3 reads CASSFSGQTSEAFF. Written as DNA, the CDR3 is TGCGCCAGCAGCTTTTCCGGACAGACTTCTGAAGCTTTCTTT.

Many counts were recorded for this clonotype. The V call is TRBV24-1, the J call TRBJ2-2; D unclear. The CDR3 is 15 amino acids. In germline, CDR1 is KGHDR, CDR2 SFDVKD. Trimming removed 4 bases at V and 0 bases at J, with 8 bases between. CDR3 amino acids: CATSDPTANTGELFF. The CDR3 coding sequence is TGTGCCACCAGTGACCCCACAGCGAACACCGGGGAGCTGTTTTTT.

This rearrangement joins TRBV12-3 or TRBV12-4 to TRBJ1-2; D is unresolved. V was pared by 10 bases and J by 0 bases, with 15 bases between. This CDR3 region has 14 residues. The CDR3 DNA reads TGTGCCATCCGGGAAGGGAGTTCTAACTATGGCTACACCTTC. Protein: CAIREGSSNYGYTF.

The gene calls are TRBV9 and TRBJ2-5; TRBD2 matches 12 bases. There are 16 residues in the CDR3. The V and J ends lost 3 bases and 7 bases, in that order; junction bases with no gene match: 10. Germline CDR1 reads SGDLS; CDR2 reads YYNGEE. The chain's CDR3 is CASSASGTSGLVTQYF. The CDR3 DNA sequence: TGTGCCAGCAGCGCCTCCGGGACTAGCGGGTTAGTGACCCAGTACTTC.

On this clonotype: A much larger clone is a single base away; this may be a read error. V and J are TRBV7-9 and TRBJ2-7; possibly TRBD1 for D (6 bases). Germline CDR1 is SEHNR and CDR2 is FQNEAQ (reference sequence). Deletions cut 2 bases from V and 3 bases from J, with 17 bases between. The CDR3 length is 16 residues. The CDR3 region is CASSLPPGHPYYEQYF. The CDR3 region has the DNA TGTGCCAGCAGCTTACCCCCGGGACACCCCTACTACGAGCAGTACTTC.

This clonotype was seen a handful of times. The rearrangement links TRBV7-9 to TRBJ2-7; D may correspond to TRBD1 or TRBD2 (6 bases each). Deletions cut 1 base from V and 6 bases from J, with 13 bases between. The CDR3 extends over 14 amino acids. Germline V CDR1 and CDR2: SEHNR, FQNEAQ (reference sequence). The CDR3 sequence is CASSLVGGGSEQYF. In DNA form, the CDR3 reads TGTGCCAGCAGCTTAGTAGGAGGGGGGAGCGAGCAGTACTTC. Based on the CDR3 plus reference TRBV7-9 and TRBJ2-7, the full variable domain is DTGVSQNPRHKITKRGQNVTFRCDPISEHNRLYWYRQTLGQGPEFLTYFQNEAQLEKSRLLSDRFSAERPKGSFSTLEIQRTEQGDSAMYLCASSLVGGGSEQYFGPGTRLTVT.

Within the sample, this clonotype is medium-sized (0.01 to 0.1%). The rearrangement links TRBV10-2 to TRBJ2-7; D remains unclear. CDR3 length equals 13 residues. V was pared by 6 bases and J by 0 bases, with 9 bases between. Germline CDR1 is WSHSY and CDR2 is SAAADI. In DNA form, the CDR3 reads TGCGCCAGCAGGCCTGGGGACTCCTACGAGCAGTACTTC. Encoded protein: CASRPGDSYEQYF.

The V gene is TRBV12-3 or TRBV12-4, the J gene TRBJ2-7; TRBD1 agrees at 7 bases. This CDR3 has 13 amino acids. V was pared by 6 bases and J by 0 bases, with 2 bases of the junction left unmatched. The CDR3 loop reads CASRGDSSYEQYF. DNA for the CDR3: TGTGCCAGCAGAGGGGACAGCTCCTACGAGCAGTACTTC.

The chain combines TRBV6-1 with TRBJ2-1; 9 positions agree with TRBD1. V trimming: 6 bases; J trimming: 8 bases; junction bases outside the gene matches: 8. CDR3 length: 14 residues. Germline CDR1 is MNHNS and CDR2 is SASEGT. Written as DNA, the CDR3 is TGTGCCAGCAGCCCGAGCCGGACAGGGGATGAGCAGTTCTTC. This translates into CASSPSRTGDEQFF.

The table lists this clonotype with a few counts. This chain links TRBV20-1 with TRBJ2-7; D possibly corresponds to TRBD2 (5 bases). The ends were cut back, 3 bases at V and 4 bases at J, with 13 bases in the middle. This CDR3 spans 13 amino acids. CDR1 and CDR2 (germline): DFQATT, SNEGSKA (reference sequence). The CDR3 region has the DNA TGCAGTGCTAGGAGCGGATCATCATACGAGCAGTACGTC. The encoded protein is CSARSGSSYEQYV.